The clone carrying this T cell receptor beta chain was picked up a small number of times. The CDR3 covers 16 residues. Trimming took off 0 bases at V and 0 bases at J, with 12 bases between the two ends. The germline V gene has CDR1 MGHRA and CDR2 YSYEKL. Profiled with immunoSEQ multiplex PCR; TCRdb holds only in-frame clones, not every one. The repertoire consists of roughly 150,000 clones, with 85% occurring once and the leading ten covering approximately 2.3%. The data were obtained in a study of cytomegalovirus exposure and HLA in healthy donors. The specimen sequenced was PBMCs. The receptor was derived from a man between 25 and 39 years old in good health and CMV-seropositive. This chain uses TRBV4-1 with TRBJ2-7, with D possibly being TRBD2 (5 bases). The CDR3 here is CASSQDWGESSYEQYF. The CDR3 DNA reads TGCGCCAGCAGCCAAGATTGGGGAGAAAGCTCCTACGAGCAGTACTTC.